The 19 T cell receptor beta chains below were found in one sample sequenced in a study of OX40 agonist ivuxolimab in advanced cancers. The table came from immunoSEQ multiplex PCR; TCRdb's copy has only in-frame clones and leaves some out. The sample consists of roughly 66,000 clones, 80% to 85% of them appearing once. The starting material was CD4+ or CD8+ T cells sorted from blood, obtained in a trial of the OX40 agonist ivuxolimab. These receptors came from an adult with an advanced solid tumor such as melanoma, head and neck, liver or kidney cancer.

The chain couples TRBV19 to TRBJ2-1; D is uncertain. V dropped 4 bases and J dropped 0 bases, with 13 bases sitting between them. The CDR3 sequence is 16 residues long. Germline CDR1 is LNHDA and CDR2 is SQIVND (reference sequence). The CDR3 loop reads CASSKFGGDSYNEQFF. The CDR3 DNA is TGTGCCAGTAGTAAATTCGGCGGAGACTCCTACAATGAGCAGTTCTTC.

The V gene is TRBV7-2, the J gene TRBJ2-5; 10 bases fit TRBD2. Germline trimming cut 0 bases from V and 3 bases from J; bases unmatched to any gene: 4. The germline gives CDR1 SGHTA, CDR2 FQGNSA. This CDR3 is built from 16 residues. The DNA for the CDR3 is TGTGCCAGCAGCTTAGCGGGACTAGCGTTTAAAGAGACCCAGTACTTC. Its protein is CASSLAGLAFKETQYF.

The CDR3 is CASSSRAAGSQETQYF. The CDR3 region has the DNA TGTGCCAGCAGTTCCCGTGCGGCGGGGTCCCAAGAGACCCAGTACTTC. J is TRBJ2-5 and V is TRBV28, with a possible D match to TRBD2 (6 bases). Germline CDR1 is MDHEN and CDR2 is SYDVKM. This CDR3 has 16 residues. Between the trimmed V and J ends, which lost 4 bases and 1 base, there was a span of 16 bases.

This rearrangement joins TRBV7-2 to TRBJ2-1; 11 bases line up with TRBD2. V was pared by 6 bases and J by 5 bases, with 15 bases of the junction left unmatched. The V gene's germline CDR1 is SGHTA and CDR2 FQGNSA. CDR3 length: 18 residues. CDR3 bases: TGTGCCAGCAGTTGGACCCGCCTGGGACTAGCGGAGAACAATGAGCAGTTCTTC. It codes for CASSWTRLGLAENNEQFF.

The chain has TRBV18 and TRBJ2-5; 9 positions match TRBD1. The CDR3 extends over 14 amino acids. The trim removed 6 bases at V and 7 bases at J, leaving 9 bases unmatched. CDR1 is KGHSH and CDR2 is LQKENI in the germline V gene. The CDR3: CASSQTGGQGTQYF. CDR3 sequence (DNA): TGTGCCAGCTCTCAAACAGGGGGACAGGGGACCCAGTACTTC.

The CDR3 protein is CASSDSETRLNYGYTF. The CDR3 DNA follows: TGTGCCAGTTCTGACTCTGAGACACGCCTTAACTATGGCTACACCTTC. The rearrangement joins TRBV28 to TRBJ1-2; D not resolved. The CDR3 has 16 residues. V was shortened by 9 bases and J by 1 base, with 21 bases between the two germline ends. Germline V gives CDR1 MDHEN, CDR2 SYDVKM.

V is TRBV11-2 and J is TRBJ1-1; a possible D gene is TRBD1 (5 bases). The CDR3 is made up of 14 amino acids. Germline CDR1 is SGHAT and CDR2 is FQNNGV. V shed 2 bases and J shed 5 bases, with 12 bases lying between them. In DNA, the CDR3 is TGTGCCAGCAGCTTATTTTCCGGGGGGACTGAAGCTTTCTTT. Translation: CASSLFSGGTEAFF. The full variable domain, with the rest looked up from reference TRBV11-2 and TRBJ1-1, is EAGVAQSPRYKIIEKRQSVAFWCNPISGHATLYWYQQILGQGPKLLIQFQNNGVVDDSQLPKDRFSAERLKGVDSTLKIQPAKLEDSAVYLCASSLFSGGTEAFFGQGTRLTVV.

The V call is TRBV5-1, the J call TRBJ2-6; D gene uncertain. The CDR3 is 16 amino acids. Trimming cost V 0 bases and J 0 bases, with 7 bases left between them. In germline, CDR1 is SGHRS, CDR2 YFSETQ. This CDR3 reads CASSLGSPSGANVLTF. CDR3 sequence (DNA): TGCGCCAGCAGCTTGGGGTCGCCCTCTGGGGCCAACGTCCTGACTTTC.

The chain carries TRBV18 and TRBJ1-1; D may be TRBD1 (5 bases). Germline V gives CDR1 KGHSH, CDR2 LQKENI. Between the trimmed V and J ends, which lost 3 bases and 0 bases, there was a span of 17 bases. The CDR3 extends over 17 amino acids. The CDR3 DNA is TGTGCCAGCTCACCTTCGGGCTCCGGGACCGTGAACACTGAAGCTTTCTTT. Translated: CASSPSGSGTVNTEAFF.

This clone was picked up one time. The chain is built from TRBV2 and TRBJ1-1, with TRBD1 matching 10 bases. CDR3 length equals 13 residues. Germline V gene lookup returns CDR1 SNHLY and CDR2 FYNNEI. Unmatched junction bases numbered 4, after V lost 9 bases and J lost 3 bases. The chain's CDR3 is CASLGQGDTEAFF. The CDR3 coding sequence is TGTGCCAGTCTTGGACAGGGGGACACTGAAGCTTTCTTT. Full variable domain (outside the CDR3, taken from reference TRBV2 and TRBJ1-1): EPEVTQTPSHQVTQMGQEVILRCVPISNHLYFYWYRQILGQKVEFLVSFYNNEISEKSEIFDDQFSVERPDGSNFTLKIRSTKLEDSAMYFCASLGQGDTEAFFGQGTRLTVV.

In this sample, this clone turned up a few times. The chain combines TRBV14 with TRBJ1-6; possibly TRBD1 for D (5 bases). CDR1 SGHDN and CDR2 FVKESK come from the germline V gene. The CDR3 has 14 amino acids. Trimming stripped 4 bases from V and 7 bases from J, with 11 bases between. The CDR3 protein is CASSPLGGNSPLHF. As DNA, the CDR3 is TGTGCCAGCAGCCCTCTCGGGGGGAATTCACCCCTCCACTTT.

This clone has more than one count but fewer than ten. The rearrangement joins TRBV11-3 to TRBJ2-1, with D possibly being TRBD1 (6 bases). The CDR3 extends over 15 amino acids. V lost 1 base and J lost 6, with 13 bases in between. Germline V gene sequence: CDR1 SGHNT, CDR2 YENEEA. CDR3 residues: CASSLGGGRSNEQFF. The CDR3, as DNA: TGTGCCAGCAGCTTAGGAGGGGGTAGGAGCAATGAGCAGTTCTTC.

This clone was seen a handful of times. The chain carries TRBV29-1 and TRBJ2-1, with TRBD1 matching 7 bases. Germline V gives CDR1 SQVTM, CDR2 ANQGSEA. Trimming at V came to 5 bases and at J to 12 bases, leaving 10 bases not matched to a gene. CDR3 size: 12 residues. The CDR3 loop reads CSVRTGALGQFF. CDR3 nucleotide sequence: TGCAGCGTTCGCACAGGGGCCTTGGGGCAGTTCTTC.

The chain couples TRBV6-5 to TRBJ2-1, with D unclear. The V end lost 2 bases, the J end lost 13 bases, and 9 bases lay between the germline ends. Germline V lookup: CDR1 MNHEY, CDR2 SVGAGI. CDR3 size: 11 residues. CDR3 DNA sequence: TGTGCCAGCAGTTACGGGCGGAGCCAGTTCTTC. Protein sequence: CASSYGRSQFF.

Concerning this clone itself: Different DNA sequences within this sample yield the same CDR3. This chain joins TRBV5-6 and TRBJ1-5; no reliable D call. Trimming left V 2 bases short and J 0 bases short, with 6 bases between. The CDR3 runs to 14 residues. CDR1 and CDR2 from the germline V gene are SGHDT and YYEEEE. The CDR3, as DNA: TGTGCCAGCAGCTTCACGGGTAGCAATCAGCCCCAGCATTTT. This sequence encodes CASSFTGSNQPQHF. Based on the CDR3 plus reference TRBV5-6 and TRBJ1-5, the full variable domain is DAGVTQSPTHLIKTRGQQVTLRCSPKSGHDTVSWYQQALGQGPQFIFQYYEEEERQRGNFPDRFSGHQFPNYSSELNVNALLLGDSALYLCASSFTGSNQPQHFGDGTRLSIL.

A word on this clone: The same CDR3 also results from other DNA sequences found in this sample. The CDR3 loop is CASRDDRDQPQHF. CDR3 bases: TGTGCCAGCAGAGACGACAGGGACCAGCCCCAGCATTTT. The chain couples TRBV2 to TRBJ1-5, with 7 bases fitting TRBD1. Germline CDR1 SNHLY, CDR2 FYNNEI. Losses at the gene ends were 6 bases for V and 7 bases for J; bases not matched to a gene: 6. The CDR3 extends over 13 amino acids.

The rearrangement links TRBV4-2 to TRBJ2-3; TRBD2 might be the D (7 bases). The V end was cut by 3 bases, the J end by 13 bases, with 20 bases between. This CDR3 is built from 14 residues. CDR1 is LGHNA, CDR2 YNFKEQ, per germline. The CDR3 spells CASSHLEGGAKKYF. CDR3 nucleotides: TGTGCCAGCAGCCATCTCGAGGGGGGGGCCAAAAAGTATTTT.

The chain employs TRBV7-8 and TRBJ1-6; D unclear. This CDR3 is built from 13 residues. V was clipped by 7 bases and J by 6 bases, with 10 bases between them. Germline V gives CDR1 SGHVS, CDR2 FQNEAQ. The CDR3 coding sequence is TGTGCCAGCACCTCCTTGCCTAATTCACCCCTCCACTTT. This translates into CASTSLPNSPLHF.

The V call is TRBV7-2, the J call TRBJ1-4; 8 bases are a match to TRBD1. Trimming took 5 bases from V and 8 from J; bases not matched to a gene: 7. This CDR3 has 14 amino acids. Germline V gene sequence: CDR1 SGHTA, CDR2 FQGNSA. CDR3 sequence reads: CASSQQGGLEKLFF. The CDR3 DNA is TGTGCCAGCAGCCAACAGGGGGGTTTGGAAAAACTGTTTTTT.